The source of this T cell receptor (beta chain) is a study of human T cells and chemical hapten exposure. Turning to the study itself: Small volume differences among pooled libraries mainly caused per-sample TCR yield variation. Study-wide results and caveats: With DPC sensitization, TCRs exceeding 1 in 1000 frequency showed no change.

Germline CDR1 is GTSNPN and CDR2 is SVGIG (reference sequence). V was clipped by 3 bases and J by 1 base, with 9 bases between them. The CDR3 loop spans 13 amino acids. Library preparation tagged each individual cDNA molecule with a unique molecular identifier. TCRdb called the 5' RACE reads again in MiXCR, with one record for every CDR3 protein. Counted here are approximately 110,000 distinct CDR3 sequences, 15% to 20% occurring once; the ten biggest clones make up 2.8%. Sequencing started from total RNA isolated from unfractionated whole blood. Points on this clonotype: Antigen specificity is unknown.

The receptor was derived from a human donor in good health. V is TRBV30 and J is TRBJ1-1; D remains ambiguous. The DNA of the CDR3 is TGTGCCTGGAGGGGGAGGGAGAACACTGAAGCTTTCTTT. Its protein product is CAWRGRENTEAFF.